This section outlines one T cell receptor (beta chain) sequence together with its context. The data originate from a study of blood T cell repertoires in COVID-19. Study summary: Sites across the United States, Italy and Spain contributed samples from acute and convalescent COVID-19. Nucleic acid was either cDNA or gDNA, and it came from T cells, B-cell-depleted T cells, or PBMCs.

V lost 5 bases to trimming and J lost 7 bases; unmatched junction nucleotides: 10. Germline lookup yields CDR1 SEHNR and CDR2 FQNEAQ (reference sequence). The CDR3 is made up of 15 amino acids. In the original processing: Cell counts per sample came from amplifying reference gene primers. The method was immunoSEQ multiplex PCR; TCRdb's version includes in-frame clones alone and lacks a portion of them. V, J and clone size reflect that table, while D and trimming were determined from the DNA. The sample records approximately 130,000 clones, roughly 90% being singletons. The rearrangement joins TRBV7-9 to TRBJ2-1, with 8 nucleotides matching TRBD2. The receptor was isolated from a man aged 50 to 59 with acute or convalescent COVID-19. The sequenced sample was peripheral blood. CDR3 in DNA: TGTGCCAGCAGCCAAACCGGGGGGGGCCAGAATGAGCAGTTCTTC. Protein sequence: CASSQTGGGQNEQFF.